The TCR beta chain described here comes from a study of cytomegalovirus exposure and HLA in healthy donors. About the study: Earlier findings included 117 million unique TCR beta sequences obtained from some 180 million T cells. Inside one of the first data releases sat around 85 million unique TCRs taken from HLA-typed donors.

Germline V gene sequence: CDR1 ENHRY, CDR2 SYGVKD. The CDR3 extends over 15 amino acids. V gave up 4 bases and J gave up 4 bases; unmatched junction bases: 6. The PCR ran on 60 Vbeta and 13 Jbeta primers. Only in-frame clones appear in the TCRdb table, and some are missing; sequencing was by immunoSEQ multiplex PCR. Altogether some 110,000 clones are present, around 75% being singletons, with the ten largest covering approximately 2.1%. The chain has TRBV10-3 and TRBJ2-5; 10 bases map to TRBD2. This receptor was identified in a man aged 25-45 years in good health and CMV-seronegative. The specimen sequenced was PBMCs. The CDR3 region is CAISAERGGTETQYF. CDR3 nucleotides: TGTGCCATCAGTGCGGAGCGGGGGGGAACAGAGACCCAGTACTTC.